This T cell receptor (beta chain) comes out of a study of T cell repertoires in cytomegalovirus infection. Turning to the study itself: Signatures in public TCR beta sequences pointed to both CMV infection and matching HLA type.

MiXCR was run by TCRdb on the reads, yielding one entry per CDR3 protein. The sample holds about 470,000 distinct CDR3 sequences, approximately 42% seen once. To note about this clonotype: The antigen is not known.

Findings of the study overall: In two of eight donors, the top clonotype was HLA-C-restricted CMV-specific.

The sequencing used cultured PBMCs, collected from culture after CMV antigen stimulation. This receptor was taken from a human donor in good health (CMV status not recorded). Some clones in this sample may be carry-over from other donors' samples.

CDR3 sequence: CASSTTGVHTDEQFF. The CDR3 coding sequence is TGTGCCAGCAGTACGACGGGGGTTCATACGGATGAGCAGTTCTTC. The chain employs TRBV6-1 and TRBJ2-1; tentatively, D is TRBD2 (6 bases). The CDR3 spans 15 residues. The V and J ends lost 5 bases and 8 bases respectively, with 19 bases between them. Germline CDR1 MNHNS, CDR2 SASEGT.